This passage covers 18 T cell receptor beta chains from one sample sequenced in a study of cytomegalovirus exposure and HLA in healthy donors. Use of 60 Vbeta and 13 Jbeta primers characterized the PCR. Profiling relied on immunoSEQ multiplex PCR, and the TCRdb table lists in-frame clones only, not all of them. Of about 180,000 clones detected, 70% to 85% appear once; the ten largest clones hold roughly 2.5%. Material for sequencing was PBMCs. The source of these receptors is a human donor in good health.

This rearrangement joins TRBV6-5 to TRBJ1-2, with D possibly being TRBD1 (6 bases). Germline CDR1 MNHEY, CDR2 SVGAGI. The CDR3 is 14 residues long. Trimming removed 0 bases at V and 4 bases at J, with 9 bases between. In nucleotides, the CDR3 is TGTGCCAGCAGTTACTCGATCAGGGGCTATGGCTACACCTTC. Amino acids: CASSYSIRGYGYTF.

This clone appeared a few times. CDR3 DNA: TGCGCCAGCAGCCATCCAGGGATTGCTAATGAAAAACTGTTTTTT. It codes for CASSHPGIANEKLFF. The chain employs TRBV4-1 and TRBJ1-4; TRBD1 is a possible D gene (5 bases). Germline assignment: CDR1 MGHRA and CDR2 YSYEKL. V gave up 3 bases and J gave up 3 bases, with 11 bases separating them. The CDR3 is 15 amino acids.

This chain links TRBV2 with TRBJ2-7, with D maybe TRBD1 (6 bases). The germline V gene encodes CDR1 SNHLY and CDR2 FYNNEI. This CDR3 has 15 residues. Trimming removed 3 bases from V and 3 bases from J, with 15 bases in between. The CDR3 DNA follows: TGTGCCAGCAGTGAGTCCGGACAGAGAAGCTACGAGCAGTACTTC. This sequence encodes CASSESGQRSYEQYF.

The chain combines TRBV15 with TRBJ1-2, with D hard to call. The V end was cut by 1 base, the J end by 3 bases, with 9 bases between. The CDR3 runs to 14 residues. The germline gives CDR1 LNHNV, CDR2 YYDKDF (reference sequence). The CDR3: CATSRALADYGYTF. The CDR3 nucleotides read TGTGCCACCAGCAGAGCCCTTGCGGACTATGGCTACACCTTC.

The chain carries TRBV7-6 and TRBJ2-7; weak D call: TRBD2 (6 bases). Germline values: CDR1 SGHVS, CDR2 FNYEAQ. CDR3 size: 15 residues. V was shortened by 0 bases and J by 0 bases, with 9 bases between the two germline ends. Written as DNA, the CDR3 is TGTGCCAGCAGCTTAGCCCTCGGGAGCTCCTACGAGCAGTACTTC. Its translation is CASSLALGSSYEQYF. The complete variable domain, with remaining parts taken from reference TRBV7-6 and TRBJ2-7, reads GAGVSQSPRYKVTKRGQDVALRCDPISGHVSLYWYRQALGQGPEFLTYFNYEAQQDKSGLPNDRFSAERPEGSISTLTIQRTEQRDSAMYRCASSLALGSSYEQYFGPGTRLTVT.

The V and J genes are TRBV6-6 and TRBJ2-5, with 9 nucleotides matching TRBD1. V lost 5 bases and J lost 1; bases outside the gene matches: 8. This CDR3 contains 16 residues. From germline, CDR1 is MNHNY and CDR2 SVGAGI (reference sequence). The CDR3 DNA is TGTGCCAGCAGTAACCGCCCGGACAGGGGCCAAGAGACCCAGTACTTC. It codes for CASSNRPDRGQETQYF.

The J gene is TRBJ2-3, the V gene TRBV9; 8 bases align to TRBD2. The CDR3 consists of 16 residues. Unmatched junction bases numbered 9, after V lost 3 bases and J lost 3 bases. The germline V gene encodes CDR1 SGDLS and CDR2 YYNGEE. This chain's CDR3 is CASSANHGGATDTQYF. CDR3 bases: TGTGCCAGCAGCGCAAACCACGGGGGGGCGACAGATACGCAGTATTTT.

This chain connects TRBV5-1 to TRBJ1-1; D is perhaps TRBD1 (5 bases). The CDR3 sequence is 16 residues long. Germline V gene lookup returns CDR1 SGHRS and CDR2 YFSETQ. With 4 bases removed from V and 0 bases from J, the gap between germline ends came to 16 bases. The CDR3 DNA is TGCGCCAGCAGCCCCTCCTCCGCAGGGATGAACACTGAAGCTTTCTTT. It translates to CASSPSSAGMNTEAFF.

J is TRBJ1-2 and V is TRBV25-1; 9 nucleotides align to TRBD1. V gave up 8 bases and J gave up 7 bases; unmatched junction bases: 8. The germline V gene encodes CDR1 MGHDK and CDR2 SYGVNS. The CDR3 is 13 amino acids. The CDR3 region has the DNA TGTGCCAGCCTGGGACAGGGAATTTCTGGCTACACCTTC. Protein sequence: CASLGQGISGYTF.

The chain recombines TRBV30 with TRBJ1-1; D uncertain. The V gene lost 5 bases and the J gene lost 0 bases, with 4 bases spanning the gap. The CDR3 covers 11 residues. CDR1 GTSNPN and CDR2 SVGIG come from the germline V gene (reference sequence). The CDR3: CAWSMNTEAFF. The CDR3 DNA reads as TGTGCCTGGTCCATGAACACTGAAGCTTTCTTT.

The chain couples TRBV19 to TRBJ2-3, with D unclear. The CDR3 runs 14 residues. The germline V and J ends were trimmed by 3 bases and 0 bases, with 7 bases remaining between them. In germline, CDR1 is LNHDA, CDR2 SQIVND (reference sequence). This CDR3 reads CASSIPLSTDTQYF. CDR3 DNA sequence: TGTGCCAGTAGTATTCCCCTGAGCACAGATACGCAGTATTTT.

The CDR3 spells CASAASGGGGELFF. CDR3 coding DNA: TGTGCTAGTGCCGCCTCGGGGGGTGGCGGGGAGCTGTTTTTT. The chain uses TRBV12-5 and TRBJ2-2; 7 bases agree with TRBD2. CDR1 LGHNT and CDR2 FRNRAP come from the germline V gene. The CDR3 has 14 amino acids. With V trimmed by 7 bases and J by 7 bases, 9 bases remained unmatched.

This clone was seen only a few times. This chain uses TRBV18 with TRBJ2-3; no clear D. The CDR3 length is 13 residues. Germline lookup yields CDR1 KGHSH and CDR2 LQKENI. The V end was cut by 2 bases, the J end by 5 bases, with 8 bases between. CDR3 protein: CASSPGSVDTQYF. CDR3 DNA: TGTGCCAGCTCACCAGGTTCGGTAGATACGCAGTATTTT.

This rearrangement joins TRBV6-5 to TRBJ1-6, with D uncertain. Trimming cost V 5 bases and J 7 bases, with 9 bases left between them. This CDR3 region has 13 residues. Germline V CDR1 and CDR2: MNHEY, SVGAGI. The CDR3 is CASSNRRNSPLHF. Written as DNA, the CDR3 is TGTGCCAGCAGTAACCGGAGGAATTCACCCCTCCACTTT.

J is TRBJ1-5 and V is TRBV4-3; 8 bases map to TRBD1. The CDR3 loop spans 18 amino acids. Germline lookup yields CDR1 LGHNA and CDR2 YSLEER. V was pared by 2 bases and J by 0 bases, with 9 bases of the junction left unmatched. The CDR3 loop is CASSQQGWGTGSNQPQHF. CDR3 nucleotide sequence: TGCGCCAGCAGCCAACAAGGGTGGGGGACAGGTAGCAATCAGCCCCAGCATTTT.

The genes are TRBV7-9 and TRBJ1-3; 7 bases are shared with TRBD1. Germline CDR1 is SEHNR and CDR2 is FQNEAQ (reference sequence). The CDR3 spans 13 residues. The trim removed 10 bases at V and 2 bases at J, leaving 5 bases unmatched. The DNA of the CDR3 is TGTGCCACCCGGGGACAGCCTGGAAACACCATATATTTT. It codes for CATRGQPGNTIYF. Using reference TRBV7-9 and TRBJ1-3 for the parts outside the CDR3, the full variable domain is DTGVSQNPRHKITKRGQNVTFRCDPISEHNRLYWYRQTLGQGPEFLTYFQNEAQLEKSRLLSDRFSAERPKGSFSTLEIQRTEQGDSAMYLCATRGQPGNTIYFGEGSWLTVV.

This sequence joins TRBV6-5 and TRBJ1-6; D ambiguous. The length of the CDR3 is 15 residues. Germline values: CDR1 MNHEY, CDR2 SVGAGI. With 0 bases removed from V and 6 bases from J, the gap between germline ends came to 9 bases. The CDR3 sequence is CASSYSGRSNSPLHF. CDR3 nucleotide sequence: TGTGCCAGCAGTTACTCAGGGAGGTCTAATTCACCCCTCCACTTT.

By frequency in the sample, this clone is medium-sized. The V gene is TRBV9, the J gene TRBJ2-2; 8 nucleotides align to TRBD2. The length of the CDR3 is 13 residues. Trimming removed 2 bases from V and 7 bases from J; junction bases left unmatched: 1. Germline V gives CDR1 SGDLS, CDR2 YYNGEE. CDR3 region: CASSVGTSGELFF. The CDR3 coding sequence is TGTGCCAGCAGCGTGGGGACTAGCGGGGAGCTGTTTTTT.